Listed here are 10 T cell receptor beta chains from one sample, sequenced in a study of cytomegalovirus exposure and HLA in healthy donors. PCR primers comprised 60 Vbeta and 13 Jbeta primers. Data came from immunoSEQ multiplex PCR; TCRdb stores just in-frame clones and leaves some out. This repertoire shows some 88,000 clones, 63% found once; its top ten account for around 6.6%. The sample taken for sequencing was PBMCs. All receptors come from a woman aged 25 to 45 in good health and CMV-seronegative.

The chain combines TRBV27 with TRBJ2-7, with TRBD1 matching 8 bases. After removal of 1 base from V and 5 bases from J, the junction contained 7 bases not matched to a gene. The V gene's germline CDR1 is MNHEY and CDR2 SMNVEV (reference sequence). This CDR3 has 15 amino acids. CDR3 sequence reads: CASSLFGRGPHEQYF. DNA for the CDR3: TGTGCCAGCAGTTTATTTGGCAGGGGGCCCCACGAGCAGTACTTC.

This chain connects TRBV5-8 to TRBJ2-3; weak D call: TRBD1 (5 bases). The germline V and J ends were trimmed by 2 bases and 1 base, with 17 bases remaining between them. The germline gives CDR1 SGHTS, CDR2 YDEGEE. The length of the CDR3 is 17 residues. The CDR3 DNA follows: TGTGCCAGCAGCTTTCCCATTTCGCCCAGGGGCACAGATACGCAGTATTTT. Residues: CASSFPISPRGTDTQYF.

This chain's CDR3 is CASSPTGAGTGELFF. The CDR3 DNA reads as TGTGCCAGCTCACCCACAGGGGCAGGGACCGGGGAGCTGTTTTTT. This rearrangement joins TRBV18 to TRBJ2-2, with 7 bases aligning to TRBD1. The V gene's germline CDR1 is KGHSH and CDR2 LQKENI. CDR3 size: 15 residues. Germline trimming cut 3 bases from V and 5 bases from J; bases unmatched to any gene: 6.

In this sample, this clone turned up a few times. The chain employs TRBV6-6 and TRBJ2-3; TRBD1 matches at 7 bases. V shed 7 bases and J 8 bases; nucleotides not matched to a gene: 12. Germline values: CDR1 MNHNY, CDR2 SVGAGI (reference sequence). The CDR3 covers 14 residues. The CDR3 DNA reads TGTGCCAGCACTACAATGACAGGGTTCGGTACGCAGTATTTT. Protein sequence: CASTTMTGFGTQYF.

In this sample, this clone turned up a few times. The CDR3 nucleotides are TGTGCCAGCAGCTTGGACCCAACCTCGCCGTCCTACGAGCAGTACTTC. It is translated as CASSLDPTSPSYEQYF. V and J are TRBV5-6 and TRBJ2-5, with D hard to call. The J call may be wrong; the DNA end is better matched by TRBJ2-7. Germline assignment: CDR1 SGHDT and CDR2 YYEEEE. This CDR3 is built from 16 residues.

CDR3 nucleotides: TGTGCCAGCACGGACAGGCGAGGCTATGGCTACACCTTC. As protein: CASTDRRGYGYTF. The chain couples TRBV6-5 to TRBJ1-2; 7 bases fit TRBD1. From germline, CDR1 is MNHEY and CDR2 SVGAGI. This CDR3 contains 13 residues. The V gene end was trimmed by 7 bases and the J gene end by 4 bases; junction bases not matched to a gene: 6.

V usage is TRBV19 and J usage is TRBJ1-1; a weak D match, TRBD1 (5 bases). CDR1 is LNHDA and CDR2 is SQIVND in the germline V gene (reference sequence). CDR3 size: 13 residues. Trimming took off 5 bases at V and 4 bases at J, with 11 bases between the two ends. CDR3 region: CASSLGRGTEAFF. As DNA, the CDR3 is TGTGCCAGTAGTCTGGGGAGGGGCACTGAAGCTTTCTTT.

This clone occurred once. The genes are TRBV11-2 and TRBJ2-1, with TRBD2 identical over 7 bases. The CDR3 sequence is 16 residues long. V was pared by 2 bases and J by 5 bases, with 9 bases of the junction left unmatched. The germline gives CDR1 SGHAT, CDR2 FQNNGV. In nucleotides, the CDR3 is TGTGCCAGCAGCTTAATTTCCAGGCGGGAGAACAATGAGCAGTTCTTC. Translated: CASSLISRRENNEQFF.

The chain has TRBV5-5 and TRBJ2-7; TRBD2 agrees at 8 bases. V lost 4 bases and J lost 5; bases outside the gene matches: 8. This CDR3 has 14 amino acids. CDR1 is SGHKS, CDR2 YYEKEE, per germline (reference sequence). CDR3 loop: CASSLNGRAHEQYF. In DNA, the CDR3 is TGTGCCAGCAGCCTCAACGGGAGGGCCCACGAGCAGTACTTC.

This clone was picked up one time. The chain links TRBV6-1 to TRBJ2-1, with TRBD2 matching over 7 bases. Germline-derived CDR1 and CDR2 are MNHNS and SASEGT. CDR3 length: 13 amino acids. V dropped 0 bases and J dropped 10; count of bases not matched to a gene: 3. The DNA of the CDR3 is TGTGCCAGCAGTGAAGCGGGGGGGAGGGAGCAGTTCTTC. Translation: CASSEAGGREQFF.